The rows below give T cell receptor beta chains drawn from one sample of a study of blood T cells in healthy people across ages. TCRdb ran MiXCR on the 5' RACE reads and lists one entry per CDR3 protein. Altogether about 500,000 distinct CDR3 sequences are present, around 24% being singletons, with the ten largest covering 8.7%. This same sample was also part of a study on T cells of mothers and their children.

What was sequenced was blood. The receptors shown here come from a boy aged 5-17 years in good health. Both conserved end residues are part of each CDR3. Each record gives: J gene, V gene, CDR3 protein.

j_gene: TRBJ2-4
v_gene: TRBV15
CDR3aa: CATSRDRYIQYF

j_gene: TRBJ1-1
v_gene: TRBV6-5
CDR3aa: CASSYSTPNTEAFF

j_gene: TRBJ1-1
v_gene: TRBV20-1
CDR3aa: CSALRLDRNTEAFF

j_gene: TRBJ1-1
v_gene: TRBV7-9
CDR3aa: CASSPGGPEAFF

j_gene: TRBJ2-3
v_gene: TRBV5-1
CDR3aa: CASSLAGVTTDTQYF

j_gene: TRBJ2-5
v_gene: TRBV9
CDR3aa: CASSLQMGETQYF

j_gene: TRBJ2-3
v_gene: TRBV28
CDR3aa: CASSFQDQRTDTQYF

j_gene: TRBJ2-2
v_gene: TRBV24-1
CDR3aa: CATSDSRLVGGELFF

j_gene: TRBJ1-4
v_gene: TRBV5-1
CDR3aa: CASSSGTTGGNEKLFF

j_gene: TRBJ2-3
v_gene: TRBV4-1
CDR3aa: CASSLRDIGTDTQYF

j_gene: TRBJ1-1
v_gene: TRBV7-8
CDR3aa: CASSLRSPWGTTEAFF

j_gene: TRBJ1-2
v_gene: TRBV6-6
CDR3aa: CASKGRDTNYGYTF

j_gene: -
v_gene: TRBV18
CDR3aa: CASSLDFGRNTEAFF

j_gene: TRBJ2-3
v_gene: TRBV2
CDR3aa: CASSPDSETQYF

j_gene: TRBJ2-7
v_gene: TRBV27
CDR3aa: CASSPSLSIAGGLYEQYF

j_gene: TRBJ2-4
v_gene: TRBV6-2/TRBV6-3
CDR3aa: CASSEARVQYF

j_gene: TRBJ2-3
v_gene: TRBV5-8
CDR3aa: CASSPTQGAYDTQYF

j_gene: TRBJ1-1
v_gene: TRBV3-1
CDR3aa: CASSPPWGGEGAEAFF

j_gene: TRBJ1-2
v_gene: TRBV29-1
CDR3aa: CSVEWQVVTF

j_gene: TRBJ1-2
v_gene: TRBV7-9
CDR3aa: CASSPRGSRDYGYTF

j_gene: TRBJ2-5
v_gene: TRBV4-1
CDR3aa: CACSQDFSITQYF

j_gene: TRBJ1-4
v_gene: TRBV20-1
CDR3aa: CSARQGLDEKLFF

j_gene: TRBJ2-7
v_gene: TRBV12-3/TRBV12-4
CDR3aa: CASSFRIYEQYF

j_gene: TRBJ2-1
v_gene: TRBV9
CDR3aa: CASSPHLAGDNEQFF

j_gene: TRBJ2-1
v_gene: TRBV3-1
CDR3aa: CASSIQPPSYTEQFF

j_gene: TRBJ2-4
v_gene: TRBV28
CDR3aa: CASSSHGTGENIQYF

j_gene: TRBJ2-7
v_gene: TRBV7-7
CDR3aa: CASSLDSYSYEQYF

j_gene: TRBJ2-3
v_gene: TRBV2
CDR3aa: CASSEEYTQYF

j_gene: TRBJ1-2
v_gene: TRBV20-1
CDR3aa: CSPGVGGYGYTF

j_gene: TRBJ2-1
v_gene: TRBV20-1
CDR3aa: CSASGPTGIYNEQFF

j_gene: TRBJ2-7
v_gene: TRBV7-2
CDR3aa: CASSKGQSGTYEQYF

j_gene: TRBJ1-1
v_gene: TRBV7-9
CDR3aa: CASSPLTGALRTEAFF

j_gene: TRBJ2-3
v_gene: TRBV7-9
CDR3aa: CASSHRGLTDTQYF

j_gene: TRBJ2-5
v_gene: TRBV20-1
CDR3aa: CSANPTGLARQETQYF

j_gene: TRBJ1-2
v_gene: TRBV4-3
CDR3aa: CASSQDRAAVGGYTF

j_gene: TRBJ2-3
v_gene: TRBV28
CDR3aa: CASSIPGQSTDTQYF

j_gene: TRBJ2-1
v_gene: TRBV12-3/TRBV12-4
CDR3aa: CASSPGLKGYNEQFF

j_gene: TRBJ2-2
v_gene: TRBV5-1
CDR3aa: CASSLTTGATGELFF

j_gene: TRBJ1-2
v_gene: TRBV6-6
CDR3aa: CASSYGTDNYGYTF

j_gene: TRBJ2-3
v_gene: TRBV20-1
CDR3aa: CSARDIGSYTDMQYF

j_gene: -
v_gene: TRBV7-2
CDR3aa: CASSYWGGVNEQFF

j_gene: TRBJ2-7
v_gene: TRBV29-1
CDR3aa: CSVADREPPYEQYF

j_gene: TRBJ2-7
v_gene: TRBV5-1
CDR3aa: CASRVAGAKDEQYF

j_gene: -
v_gene: TRBV6-1
CDR3aa: CASSDLGDEQFF

j_gene: TRBJ2-7
v_gene: TRBV11-2
CDR3aa: CASSLEFGLAGEF

j_gene: TRBJ1-6
v_gene: TRBV20-1
CDR3aa: CSARGVDRGSNSPLHF

j_gene: TRBJ1-1
v_gene: TRBV6-5
CDR3aa: CASSAPMGEAFF

j_gene: TRBJ2-7
v_gene: TRBV30
CDR3aa: CAWSGIRGGSSYEQYF

j_gene: -
v_gene: TRBV29-1
CDR3aa: CSGGGTVTYEQYF

j_gene: -
v_gene: TRBV5-8
CDR3aa: CASSFQGLSLNEQFF

j_gene: TRBJ1-4
v_gene: TRBV18
CDR3aa: CASSPGQEKLFF

j_gene: TRBJ1-2
v_gene: TRBV5-1
CDR3aa: CASRVRDGYTF

j_gene: TRBJ2-7
v_gene: TRBV12-3/TRBV12-4
CDR3aa: CASSFRQGPSYEQYF

j_gene: TRBJ1-4
v_gene: TRBV5-1
CDR3aa: CASSPDGGEKLFF

j_gene: TRBJ1-5
v_gene: TRBV12-2
CDR3aa: CASRLGPLAGGHQPQHF

j_gene: TRBJ2-5
v_gene: TRBV14
CDR3aa: CASRGGGDETQYF

j_gene: TRBJ1-2
v_gene: TRBV5-6
CDR3aa: CASSLTANYGYTF

j_gene: TRBJ2-1
v_gene: TRBV11-2
CDR3aa: CASSFAATSGSYNEQFF

j_gene: TRBJ1-4
v_gene: TRBV3-1
CDR3aa: CASSQDAGRGEKLFF